These 14 T cell receptor beta chains share one sample of origin, sequenced in a study of cytomegalovirus exposure and HLA in healthy donors. Primers for the PCR totalled 60 Vbeta and 13 Jbeta. The repertoire was sequenced with immunoSEQ multiplex PCR; TCRdb's copy has only in-frame clones and lacks some. The profile shows 95,000 to 150,000 clones, more than 60% of them singletons. Sequencing was performed on PBMCs. The source is a man aged 18 to 29 in good health and CMV-seronegative.

The rearrangement links TRBV6-1 to TRBJ1-5; 7 bases map to TRBD1. From germline, CDR1 is MNHNS and CDR2 SASEGT. V lost 7 bases to trimming and J lost 6 bases; unmatched junction nucleotides: 6. The CDR3 spans 13 residues. The CDR3 sequence: CASNTDRTQPQHF. CDR3 coding DNA: TGTGCCAGCAACACGGACAGGACTCAGCCCCAGCATTTT.

The genes are TRBV27 and TRBJ2-1; 11 bases match TRBD2. CDR3 length equals 16 residues. V dropped 6 bases and J dropped 4; count of bases not matched to a gene: 8. Per germline, CDR1 MNHEY and CDR2 SMNVEV (reference sequence). Here the CDR3 DNA reads TGTGCCAGCAGGCCAACCGGGACTAGCGGTTACAATGAGCAGTTCTTC. This encodes CASRPTGTSGYNEQFF.

As DNA, the CDR3 is TGTGCCAGCAGTTTCTTGGCGGGGGGAGGGGAGACCCAGTACTTC. It specifies CASSFLAGGGETQYF. The chain couples TRBV27 to TRBJ2-5; 8 bases fit TRBD2. The CDR3 contains 15 residues. The germline V gene has CDR1 MNHEY and CDR2 SMNVEV (reference sequence). The trim removed 3 bases at V and 5 bases at J, leaving 8 bases unmatched.

The chain recombines TRBV5-1 with TRBJ1-3; D is unclear. Trimming pared 0 bases from V and 2 bases from J, leaving 9 bases between. This CDR3 has 15 residues. Germline CDR1 is SGHRS and CDR2 is YFSETQ. CDR3 nucleotides: TGCGCCAGCAGCTTGGACGGAGCTCCTGGAAACACCATATATTTT. It translates to CASSLDGAPGNTIYF.

This clone was found a few times. The CDR3, as DNA: TGTGCCAGCAGTTTACGTCCCGGGACAGGGGTGATCAGAGCTGAAGCTTTCTTT. Translated: CASSLRPGTGVIRAEAFF. The chain joins TRBV27 to TRBJ1-1; 10 bases are a match to TRBD1. CDR3 length: 18 amino acids. Germline loops: CDR1 MNHEY, CDR2 SMNVEV (reference sequence). V was clipped by 2 bases and J by 6 bases; unmatched bases: 15.

This sequence joins TRBV15 and TRBJ1-1; D gene ambiguous. Germline-derived CDR1 and CDR2 are LNHNV and YYDKDF (reference sequence). The CDR3 is 16 amino acids. Trimming took 6 bases from V and 1 from J, leaving 18 bases between them. CDR3 sequence: CATRAYPPRGNTEAFF. In nucleotides, the CDR3 is TGTGCCACCAGAGCCTACCCACCCCGGGGGAACACTGAAGCTTTCTTT.

This clone was seen a handful of times. This chain connects TRBV5-1 to TRBJ1-1, with 8 positions matching TRBD1. The V and J ends lost 4 bases and 4 bases, in that order; junction bases with no gene match: 9. The CDR3 extends over 15 amino acids. Per germline, CDR1 SGHRS and CDR2 YFSETQ. The CDR3 nucleotides read TGCGCCAGCAGCGGACCGACAGGGGTGAGCACTGAAGCTTTCTTT. Amino acids: CASSGPTGVSTEAFF.

The chain employs TRBV27 and TRBJ2-1; 8 bases are shared with TRBD2. The CDR3 totals 14 residues. Germline CDR1 is MNHEY and CDR2 is SMNVEV (reference sequence). J gave up 4 bases and V 3 bases, and 2 bases lay outside the gene matches. The CDR3 DNA is TGTGCCAGCAGTTTTAGCGGGGATTACAATGAGCAGTTCTTC. It specifies CASSFSGDYNEQFF.

This rearrangement joins TRBV6-1 to TRBJ1-5, with D perhaps TRBD1 (6 bases). This CDR3 region has 15 residues. The V gene's germline CDR1 is MNHNS and CDR2 SASEGT. V was shortened by 3 bases and J by 4 bases, with 13 bases between the two germline ends. The CDR3: CASSEAGGPNQPQHF. For the CDR3, the DNA is TGTGCCAGCAGTGAGGCGGGGGGCCCTAATCAGCCCCAGCATTTT.

This clone has just one count. V gene TRBV10-1 combines with J gene TRBJ1-1; tentatively, D is TRBD1 (6 bases). V lost 7 bases to trimming and J lost 8 bases, with 14 bases between them. CDR1 is WNHNN, CDR2 SYGVQD, per germline (reference sequence). The CDR3 is 12 residues long. The CDR3 DNA reads as TGCGCCAGCATGGGAGGGGGTCACGAAGCTTTCTTT. It translates to CASMGGGHEAFF.

The chain has TRBV10-3 and TRBJ2-1; a weak D match, TRBD2 (5 bases). V lost 6 bases, J lost 8 bases, and 14 bases lay in between. The germline gives CDR1 ENHRY, CDR2 SYGVKD. The CDR3 consists of 13 residues. CDR3 in amino acids: CAIRPNGVDEQFF. CDR3 DNA sequence: TGTGCCATCAGACCGAACGGGGTGGATGAGCAGTTCTTC.

The genes are TRBV18 and TRBJ2-3, with TRBD1 identical over 7 bases. Germline values: CDR1 KGHSH, CDR2 LQKENI. J was trimmed by 5 bases and V by 3 bases; bases with no gene match: 11. The CDR3 covers 16 residues. CDR3 protein: CASSPIQTGLKDTQYF. The CDR3 DNA reads as TGTGCCAGCTCACCGATACAGACAGGGTTAAAAGATACGCAGTATTTT.

The CDR3 DNA reads TGTGCCTGGAGTCCCTCAGGCAGCGGCTACTACAATGAGCAGTTCTTC. Translation: CAWSPSGSGYYNEQFF. V and J are TRBV30 and TRBJ2-1; a possible D gene is TRBD2 (5 bases). Germline loops: CDR1 GTSNPN, CDR2 SVGIG (reference sequence). This CDR3 is built from 16 residues. V lost 2 bases, J lost 3 bases, and 17 bases lay in between.

This clone was detected a few times. This rearrangement joins TRBV5-1 to TRBJ2-1; 10 bases are a match to TRBD1. Per germline, CDR1 SGHRS and CDR2 YFSETQ. This CDR3 contains 16 residues. The junction had 9 bases not matched to a gene; V was cut back by 2 bases and J by 7 bases. CDR3: CASSFSGTGERNEQFF. The CDR3 DNA is TGCGCCAGCAGCTTCTCTGGGACAGGGGAGCGGAATGAGCAGTTCTTC.